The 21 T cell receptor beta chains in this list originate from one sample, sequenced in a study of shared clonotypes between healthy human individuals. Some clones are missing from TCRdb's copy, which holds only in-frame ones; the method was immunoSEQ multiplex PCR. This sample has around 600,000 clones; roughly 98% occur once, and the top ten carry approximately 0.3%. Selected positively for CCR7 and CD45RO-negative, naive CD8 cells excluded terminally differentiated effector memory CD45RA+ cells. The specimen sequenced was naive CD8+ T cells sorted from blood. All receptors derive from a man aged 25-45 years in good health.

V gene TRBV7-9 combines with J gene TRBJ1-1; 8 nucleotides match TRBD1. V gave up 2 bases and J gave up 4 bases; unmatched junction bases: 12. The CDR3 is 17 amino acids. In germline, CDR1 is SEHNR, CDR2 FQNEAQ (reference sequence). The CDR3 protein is CASSLQGTGPWGTEAFF. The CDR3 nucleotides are TGTGCCAGCAGCTTACAGGGGACAGGACCCTGGGGCACTGAAGCTTTCTTT.

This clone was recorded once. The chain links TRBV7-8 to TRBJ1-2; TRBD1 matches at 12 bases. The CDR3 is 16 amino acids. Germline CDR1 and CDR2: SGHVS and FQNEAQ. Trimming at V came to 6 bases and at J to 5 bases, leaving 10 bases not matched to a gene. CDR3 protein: CASRAGTGGSVYGYTF. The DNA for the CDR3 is TGTGCCAGCAGAGCCGGGACAGGGGGCTCGGTTTATGGCTACACCTTC.

CDR3 protein: CARQFVRWSGRVYNEQFF. CDR3 nucleotides: TGTGCCAGGCAGTTTGTTAGGTGGAGCGGGAGGGTCTACAATGAGCAGTTCTTC. J is TRBJ2-1 and V is TRBV28; 10 bases agree with TRBD2. Trimming cost V 9 bases and J 3 bases; bases outside gene matches: 17. The CDR3 is 18 residues long. Germline V gene data show CDR1 as MDHEN and CDR2 as SYDVKM.

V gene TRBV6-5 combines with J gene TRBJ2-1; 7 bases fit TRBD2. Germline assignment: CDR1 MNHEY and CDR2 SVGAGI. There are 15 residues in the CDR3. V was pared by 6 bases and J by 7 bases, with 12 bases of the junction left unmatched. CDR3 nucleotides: TGTGCCAGCAGCCCAGGCCAGCGGGACTGGAATGAGCAGTTCTTC. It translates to CASSPGQRDWNEQFF.

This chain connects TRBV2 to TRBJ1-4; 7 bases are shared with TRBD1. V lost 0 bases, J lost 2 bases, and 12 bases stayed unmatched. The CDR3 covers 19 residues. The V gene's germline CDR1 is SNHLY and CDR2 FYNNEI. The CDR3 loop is CASSEATGQPAHTNEKLFF. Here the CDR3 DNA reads TGTGCCAGCAGTGAAGCTACGGGACAGCCTGCCCACACTAATGAAAAACTGTTTTTT.

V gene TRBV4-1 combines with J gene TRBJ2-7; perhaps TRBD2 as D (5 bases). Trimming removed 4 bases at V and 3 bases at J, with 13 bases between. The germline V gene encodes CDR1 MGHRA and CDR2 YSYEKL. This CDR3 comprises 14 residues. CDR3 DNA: TGCGCCAGCAGCCTCGTGGAGGACCACTACGAGCAGTACTTC. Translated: CASSLVEDHYEQYF.

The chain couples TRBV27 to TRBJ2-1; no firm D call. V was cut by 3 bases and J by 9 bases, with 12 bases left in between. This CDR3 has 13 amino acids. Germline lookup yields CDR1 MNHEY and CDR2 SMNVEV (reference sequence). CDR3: CASSLGNPTEQFF. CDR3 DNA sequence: TGTGCCAGCAGTTTGGGGAATCCCACTGAGCAGTTCTTC.

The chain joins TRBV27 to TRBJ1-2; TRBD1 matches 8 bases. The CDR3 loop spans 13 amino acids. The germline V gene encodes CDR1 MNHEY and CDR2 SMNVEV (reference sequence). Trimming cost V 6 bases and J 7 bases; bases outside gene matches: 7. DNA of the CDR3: TGTGCCAGCAGGCGGACAGGGAACCCTGGCTACACCTTC. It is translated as CASRRTGNPGYTF.

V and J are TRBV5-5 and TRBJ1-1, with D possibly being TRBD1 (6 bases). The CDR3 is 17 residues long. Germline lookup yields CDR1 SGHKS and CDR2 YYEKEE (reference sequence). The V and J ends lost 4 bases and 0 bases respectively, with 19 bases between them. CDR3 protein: CASSHRWAGDMNTEAFF. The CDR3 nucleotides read TGTGCCAGCAGCCACCGCTGGGCAGGGGATATGAACACTGAAGCTTTCTTT.

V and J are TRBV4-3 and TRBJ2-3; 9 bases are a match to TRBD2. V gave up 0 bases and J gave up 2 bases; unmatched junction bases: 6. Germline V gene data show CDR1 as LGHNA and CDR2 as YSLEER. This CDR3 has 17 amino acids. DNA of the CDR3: TGCGCCAGCAGCCAAGATGCAACTAGCGGGTTCACAGATACGCAGTATTTT. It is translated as CASSQDATSGFTDTQYF.

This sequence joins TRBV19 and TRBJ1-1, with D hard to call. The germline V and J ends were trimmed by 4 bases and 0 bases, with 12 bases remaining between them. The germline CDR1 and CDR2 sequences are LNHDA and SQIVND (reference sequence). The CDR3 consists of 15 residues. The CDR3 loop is CASSTDRAMNTEAFF. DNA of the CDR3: TGTGCCAGTAGTACGGACCGAGCTATGAACACTGAAGCTTTCTTT.

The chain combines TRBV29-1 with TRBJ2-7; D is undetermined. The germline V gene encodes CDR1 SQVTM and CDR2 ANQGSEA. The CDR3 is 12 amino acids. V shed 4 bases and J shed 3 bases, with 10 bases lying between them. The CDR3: CSVGHSVYEQYF. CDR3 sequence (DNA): TGCAGCGTTGGTCATTCGGTCTACGAGCAGTACTTC.

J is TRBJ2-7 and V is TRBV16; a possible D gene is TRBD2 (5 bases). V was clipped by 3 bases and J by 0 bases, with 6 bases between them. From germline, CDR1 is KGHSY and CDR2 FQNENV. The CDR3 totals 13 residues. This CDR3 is CASSQGVSYEQYF. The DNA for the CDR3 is TGTGCCAGCAGCCAGGGAGTCTCCTACGAGCAGTACTTC.

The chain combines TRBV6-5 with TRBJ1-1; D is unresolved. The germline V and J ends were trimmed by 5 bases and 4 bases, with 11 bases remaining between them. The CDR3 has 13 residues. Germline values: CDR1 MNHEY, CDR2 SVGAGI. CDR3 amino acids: CASSQSSFTEAFF. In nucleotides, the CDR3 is TGTGCCAGCAGTCAGAGTAGTTTCACTGAAGCTTTCTTT.

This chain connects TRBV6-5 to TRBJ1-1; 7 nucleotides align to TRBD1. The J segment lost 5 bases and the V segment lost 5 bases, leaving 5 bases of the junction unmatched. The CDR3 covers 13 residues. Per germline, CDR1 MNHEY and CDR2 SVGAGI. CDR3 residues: CASSLTGATEAFF. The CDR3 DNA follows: TGTGCCAGCAGTCTCACAGGGGCTACTGAAGCTTTCTTT.

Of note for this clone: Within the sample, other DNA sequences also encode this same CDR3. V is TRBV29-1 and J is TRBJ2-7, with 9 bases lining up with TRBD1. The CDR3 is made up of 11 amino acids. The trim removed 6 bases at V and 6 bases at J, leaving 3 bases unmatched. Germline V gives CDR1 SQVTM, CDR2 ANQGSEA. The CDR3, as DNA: TGCAGCGTCGGGGACAGGGTCGAGCAGTACTTC. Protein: CSVGDRVEQYF.

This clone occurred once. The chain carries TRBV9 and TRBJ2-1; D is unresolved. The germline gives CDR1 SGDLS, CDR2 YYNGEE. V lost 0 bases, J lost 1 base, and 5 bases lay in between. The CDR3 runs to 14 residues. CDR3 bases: TGTGCCAGCAGCGTAGGAGTATCCTACAATGAGCAGTTCTTC. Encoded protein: CASSVGVSYNEQFF.

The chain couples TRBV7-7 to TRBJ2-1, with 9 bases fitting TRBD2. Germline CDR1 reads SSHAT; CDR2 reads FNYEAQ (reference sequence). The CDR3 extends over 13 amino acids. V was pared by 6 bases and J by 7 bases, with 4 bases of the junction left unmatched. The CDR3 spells CASSKGLANEQFF. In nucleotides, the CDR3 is TGTGCCAGCAGTAAGGGACTAGCAAATGAGCAGTTCTTC.

This CDR3 reads CASSLRGAGGPIDTQYF. As DNA, the CDR3 is TGTGCCAGCAGTTTACGGGGAGCGGGAGGCCCAATTGATACGCAGTATTTT. This chain joins TRBV27 and TRBJ2-3; the match to TRBD2 covers 9 bases. CDR3 length: 17 residues. Germline-derived CDR1 and CDR2 are MNHEY and SMNVEV (reference sequence). With V trimmed by 2 bases and J by 6 bases, 12 bases remained unmatched.

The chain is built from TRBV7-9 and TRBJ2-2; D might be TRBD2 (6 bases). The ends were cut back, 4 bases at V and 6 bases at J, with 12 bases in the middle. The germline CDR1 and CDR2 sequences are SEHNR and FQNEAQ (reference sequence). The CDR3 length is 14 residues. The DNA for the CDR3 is TGTGCCAGCAGCTCCATTGCGGGACCCGGGGAGCTGTTTTTT. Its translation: CASSSIAGPGELFF.

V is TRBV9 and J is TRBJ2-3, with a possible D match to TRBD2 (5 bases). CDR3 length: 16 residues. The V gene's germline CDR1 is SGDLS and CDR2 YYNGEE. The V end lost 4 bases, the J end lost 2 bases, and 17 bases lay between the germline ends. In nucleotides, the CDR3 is TGTGCCAGCAGCCCCCGTGAGGGTCAATCCACAGATACGCAGTATTTT. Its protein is CASSPREGQSTDTQYF.